This record looks at one T cell receptor beta chain sequence and its context. V was pared by 7 bases and J by 7 bases, with 17 bases between. Germline CDR1 reads SGHTA; CDR2 reads FQGNSA. This CDR3 contains 14 residues. This record belongs to a study of blood T cells in healthy people across ages. Through a sample-barcoded 5' primer and a J-beta primer mix, a second PCR was run for roughly 7 to 11 cycles. TCRdb fed the 5' RACE reads into MiXCR, producing one record per CDR3 protein. Of 630,000 or so distinct CDR3 sequences detected, about 30% appear once; the ten largest clones hold around 16%. Material: blood. This sequence joins TRBV7-2 and TRBJ1-5; D perhaps matches TRBD1 (6 bases). This TCR derives from a woman at least 80 years old in good health. This CDR3 is CASNAGQPRQPQHF. As DNA, the CDR3 is TGTGCCAGCAACGCAGGACAGCCCCGGCAGCCCCAGCATTTT.